Following are 14 T cell receptor beta chains from one sample sequenced in a study of T cell repertoires in cytomegalovirus infection. Their antigens are not known. Via MiXCR, TCRdb re-called the reads, giving one row per CDR3 protein. Altogether fewer than 850,000 distinct CDR3 sequences are present, roughly 28% being singletons, with the ten largest covering over 10%. This sample comprised cultured CD8+ T cells from PBMCs, obtained from culture after CMV antigen stimulation. All receptors come from a human donor in good health (CMV status not recorded). Some clones in this sample may be carry-over from other donors' samples.

V and J are TRBV24-1 and TRBJ2-1; D is undetermined. Germline values: CDR1 KGHDR, CDR2 SFDVKD. This CDR3 spans 14 amino acids. Trimming took off 3 bases at V and 6 bases at J, with 11 bases between the two ends. CDR3 region: CATSDRADLNEQFF. The CDR3, as DNA: TGTGCCACCAGTGATAGAGCCGACCTCAATGAGCAGTTCTTC.

This clonotype has just a few counts. The V call is TRBV2, the J call TRBJ1-1; D is undetermined. The germline gives CDR1 SNHLY, CDR2 FYNNEI. CDR3 length: 12 amino acids. Trimming left V 6 bases short and J 1 base short, with 6 bases between. The CDR3 loop reads CASRAENTEAFF. The CDR3 DNA reads TGTGCCAGCAGGGCTGAGAACACTGAAGCTTTCTTT.

This clonotype was observed a few times. The rearrangement joins TRBV20-1 to TRBJ1-4, with D possibly being TRBD1 (5 bases). The V end was cut by 6 bases, the J end by 0 bases, with 23 bases between. The V gene's germline CDR1 is DFQATT and CDR2 SNEGSKA (reference sequence). This CDR3 is built from 18 residues. CDR3 sequence: CSALGGADALATNEKLFF. The CDR3 DNA follows: TGCAGTGCCCTAGGAGGGGCCGACGCCCTTGCAACTAATGAAAAACTGTTTTTT.

This clonotype was detected only once. The V and J genes are TRBV5-1 and TRBJ2-7; 7 nucleotides line up with TRBD2. The CDR3 sequence is 13 residues long. Unmatched junction bases numbered 7, after V lost 5 bases and J lost 5 bases. Germline lookup yields CDR1 SGHRS and CDR2 YFSETQ. The DNA for the CDR3 is TGCGCCAGCAGACAAGCGGGGTCCAACGAGCAGTACTTC. Translation gives CASRQAGSNEQYF.

The genes are TRBV27 and TRBJ2-7; TRBD2 might be the D (6 bases). The V end lost 1 base, the J end lost 3 bases, and 7 bases lay between the germline ends. This CDR3 has 13 amino acids. Germline CDR1 MNHEY, CDR2 SMNVEV (reference sequence). This chain's CDR3 is CASSLWGDYEQYF. In nucleotides, the CDR3 is TGTGCCAGCAGTTTATGGGGGGACTACGAGCAGTACTTC.

This clonotype was seen repeatedly, ten times or more. This chain uses TRBV7-9 with TRBJ2-3, with D possibly being TRBD1 (6 bases). V gave up 5 bases and J gave up 3 bases, with 18 bases separating them. Looked up from germline, CDR1 is SEHNR and CDR2 is FQNEAQ (reference sequence). The CDR3 is made up of 16 amino acids. The CDR3 DNA reads as TGTGCCAGCAGCCCCAGACAGGTCCGGAGTACAGATACGCAGTATTTT. It translates to CASSPRQVRSTDTQYF.

V and J are TRBV25-1 and TRBJ1-2, with D perhaps TRBD1 (5 bases). There are 13 residues in the CDR3. V was shortened by 6 bases and J by 4 bases, with 12 bases between the two germline ends. Germline CDR1 is MGHDK and CDR2 is SYGVNS. The CDR3 spells CASRGGAAYGYTF. The CDR3 DNA sequence: TGTGCCAGCAGGGGTGGGGCAGCCTATGGCTACACCTTC.

The chain combines TRBV7-2 with TRBJ2-5; D may match TRBD1 or TRBD2 (5 bases each). The CDR3 runs to 16 residues. Per germline, CDR1 SGHTA and CDR2 FQGNSA. Trimming shortened V by 0 bases and J by 4 bases, and 15 bases separated the two germline ends. CDR3 loop: CASSLAPWTRGETQYF. The CDR3, as DNA: TGTGCCAGCAGCTTAGCCCCCTGGACGAGGGGAGAGACCCAGTACTTC.

The sample holds many counts of this clonotype. J is TRBJ1-4 and V is TRBV7-9; D call uncertain. With 5 bases removed from V and 12 bases from J, the gap between germline ends came to 22 bases. The CDR3 consists of 15 residues. Germline CDR1 is SEHNR and CDR2 is FQNEAQ (reference sequence). The CDR3 loop is CASSPPEAVLEELFF. The CDR3 DNA reads as TGTGCCAGCAGCCCCCCGGAGGCAGTCTTGGAAGAACTGTTTTTT.

This clonotype was seen a few times. The chain carries TRBV6-2 or TRBV6-3 and TRBJ2-5, with TRBD1 matching over 9 bases. The CDR3 is made up of 14 amino acids. Germline V lookup: CDR1 MNHEY, CDR2 SVGEGT. V dropped 7 bases and J dropped 1; count of bases not matched to a gene: 4. The CDR3 sequence is CASIGTGFQETQYF. The DNA for the CDR3 is TGTGCCAGCATCGGGACAGGGTTCCAAGAGACCCAGTACTTC.

This clonotype was counted a few times. The rearrangement joins TRBV2 to TRBJ2-5, with D maybe TRBD2 (6 bases). Trimming pared 1 base from V and 4 bases from J, leaving 10 bases between. Germline V gives CDR1 SNHLY, CDR2 FYNNEI. The CDR3 length is 14 residues. The CDR3 DNA is TGTGCCAGCAGTGAAGGCGGGGAGATAGAGACCCAGTACTTC. The encoded protein is CASSEGGEIETQYF.

This clonotype was seen only a few times. V is TRBV2 and J is TRBJ2-5; TRBD2 aligns across 7 bases. This CDR3 is 13 amino acids long. Germline V gene sequence: CDR1 SNHLY, CDR2 FYNNEI. With V trimmed by 6 bases and J by 5 bases, 6 bases remained unmatched. The CDR3 nucleotides are TGTGCCAGCAGAGAACCCGGGGGGGAGACCCAGTACTTC. Protein product: CASREPGGETQYF. Filled out from reference TRBV2 and TRBJ2-5, the complete variable domain reads EPEVTQTPSHQVTQMGQEVILRCVPISNHLYFYWYRQILGQKVEFLVSFYNNEISEKSEIFDDQFSVERPDGSNFTLKIRSTKLEDSAMYFCASREPGGETQYFGPGTRLLVL.

The chain combines TRBV6-5 with TRBJ2-3, with 8 bases that match TRBD1. The germline V gene has CDR1 MNHEY and CDR2 SVGAGI. With 0 bases clipped from V and 1 base from J, the junction kept 3 bases outside the gene matches. The CDR3 loop spans 16 amino acids. The DNA of the CDR3 is TGTGCCAGCAGTTACTCAGCGACAGGGGGCACAGATACGCAGTATTTT. Protein sequence: CASSYSATGGTDTQYF.

The gene calls are TRBV27 and TRBJ1-2; 7 bases agree with TRBD1. The CDR3 length is 14 residues. V trimming: 0 bases; J trimming: 5 bases; junction bases outside the gene matches: 3. From germline, CDR1 is MNHEY and CDR2 SMNVEV (reference sequence). The CDR3 spells CASSLSAGQYGYTF. The CDR3 DNA reads TGTGCCAGCAGTTTATCGGCGGGACAGTATGGCTACACCTTC.